Listed below are T cell receptor beta chains from one sample, sequenced in a study of blood T cell repertoires in COVID-19. The repertoire was sequenced with immunoSEQ multiplex PCR; TCRdb's copy has only in-frame clones and lacks some. The sample includes under 300,000 clones, approximately 88% of them seen just once. The sample consisted of peripheral blood. Receptors were obtained from a woman aged 35 to 49 who had recovered from COVID-19. The CDR3 runs from the conserved cysteine through the conserved F or W. The D gene is left open where the match is weak. Only some rows state a clone size, as once, few, many or a class for expanded clones.

NA	NA	TRBJ2-3	TRBV4-2	CASSRPEVTDTQYF	TGTGCCAGCAGCCGGCCGGAGGTCACAGATACGCAGTATTTT
NA	TRBD1	TRBJ2-3	TRBV19	CASSPDRDSVGTDTQYF	TGTGCCAGTAGCCCCGATAGGGACAGTGTTGGTACAGATACGCAGTATTTT
NA	NA	TRBJ1-5	TRBV2	CASSEGPLLPQHF	TGTGCCAGCAGTGAGGGGCCGCTCCTGCCCCAGCATTTT
NA	TRBD2	TRBJ2-5	TRBV14	CASSLPGLAQETQYF	TGTGCCAGCAGCCTTCCGGGACTAGCCCAAGAGACCCAGTACTTC
NA	NA	TRBJ1-3	TRBV3-1/TRBV3-2	CASSHLSGNTIYF	TGTGCCAGCAGCCACCTCTCTGGAAACACCATATATTTT
NA	NA	TRBJ1-5	TRBV3-1/TRBV3-2	CASSQEGQGNQPQHF	TGTGCCAGCAGCCAAGAAGGCCAGGGCAATCAGCCCCAGCATTTT
NA	TRBD2	TRBJ2-1	TRBV19	CASSIDSGTIHNEQFF	TGTGCCAGTAGTATAGACTCTGGGACTATCCACAATGAGCAGTTCTTC
few	TRBD1	TRBJ2-7	TRBV5-1	CASSLAPDRGSGEQYF	TGCGCCAGCAGCTTGGCCCCGGACAGGGGATCTGGCGAGCAGTACTTC
NA	TRBD1	TRBJ1-3	TRBV7-8	CASSPRDRQGGNTIYF	TGTGCCAGCAGCCCCCGGGACAGGCAAGGGGGAAACACCATATATTTT
NA	TRBD2	TRBJ2-3	TRBV6-2/TRBV6-3	CASSTSLLAGVPDTQYF	TGTGCCAGCAGTACGAGTCTACTAGCGGGAGTTCCAGATACGCAGTATTTT
NA	NA	TRBJ2-1	TRBV11-2	CASSPGGGYNEQFF	TGTGCCAGCAGCCCAGGAGGTGGCTACAATGAGCAGTTCTTC
NA	NA	TRBJ1-2	TRBV11-3	CASSFVDGSAGYTF	TGTGCCAGCAGCTTTGTAGATGGTTCCGCTGGCTACACCTTC
NA	TRBD1	TRBJ1-4	TRBV18	CASSPLRTGANEKLFF	TGTGCCAGCTCACCACTCCGGACAGGGGCTAATGAAAAACTGTTTTTT
NA	NA	TRBJ1-5	TRBV19	CASSTSRVIQPQHF	TGTGCCAGTAGTACCTCCAGGGTAATTCAGCCCCAGCATTTT
NA	NA	TRBJ2-7	TRBV9	CASSVASGTLPYEQYF	TGTGCCAGCAGCGTAGCTTCCGGGACTTTGCCCTACGAGCAGTACTTC
NA	NA	TRBJ2-1	TRBV29-1	CSAPRGTYNEQFF	TGCAGCGCACCCCGGGGGACCTACAATGAGCAGTTCTTC
NA	TRBD2	TRBJ2-7	TRBV30	CAWSPTSSEQYF	TGTGCCTGGAGTCCGACTAGCAGCGAGCAGTACTTC
NA	NA	TRBJ2-7	TRBV4-2	CASSQAPGEASYEQYF	TGTGCCAGCAGCCAAGCTCCGGGTGAGGCCTCCTACGAGCAGTACTTC
once	TRBD2	TRBJ2-1	TRBV6-5	CASTVGTSGYNEQFF	TGTGCCAGCACCGTCGGGACTAGCGGGTACAATGAGCAGTTCTTC
NA	NA	TRBJ2-7	TRBV18	CASSPTGFYEQYF	TGTGCCAGCTCACCGACAGGATTCTACGAGCAGTACTTC
NA	NA	TRBJ1-6	TRBV19	CASSTSGTLDSPLHF	TGTGCCAGTAGTACCTCCGGGACACTAGATTCACCCCTCCACTTT
NA	NA	TRBJ1-1	TRBV11-2	CASSFRTGSPEAFF	TGTGCCAGCAGCTTCCGAACAGGGTCTCCTGAAGCTTTCTTT
NA	NA	TRBJ2-7	TRBV2	CASSEAVSFSYEQYF	TGTGCCAGCAGTGAAGCGGTGAGCTTTTCCTACGAGCAGTACTTC
few	NA	TRBJ2-1	TRBV15	CATSREAGRSYNEQFF	TGTGCCACCAGCAGAGAGGCCGGGAGATCCTACAATGAGCAGTTCTTC
NA	TRBD2	TRBJ2-3	TRBV3-1/TRBV3-2	CASSHLAGVVDTQYF	TGTGCCAGCAGTCACCTAGCGGGAGTGGTAGATACGCAGTATTTT
NA	TRBD1	TRBJ1-4	TRBV11-3	CASSFGQGGEKLFF	TGTGCCAGCAGCTTCGGACAGGGGGGTGAAAAACTGTTTTTT
once	NA	TRBJ2-5	TRBV4-1	CASSQDRQETQYF	TGCGCCAGCAGCCAAGACCGGCAAGAGACCCAGTACTTC
NA	TRBD2	TRBJ2-1	TRBV2	CASSEVGTLGLAGGVEQFF	TGTGCCAGCAGTGAAGTGGGGACCCTGGGACTAGCGGGAGGGGTTGAGCAGTTCTTC